These 4 T cell receptor beta chains originate from one sample sequenced in a study of CD8+CD57+ T cells in acquired aplastic anemia. Genomic DNA, the template, was used for profiling of the TCR beta VDJ and CDR3. TCRdb passed the reads through MiXCR, listing each CDR3 protein once. The sample records about 200,000 distinct CDR3 sequences, 55% to 65% being singletons. An expansion of CD8+CD57+ cells by flow cytometry had been shown in patients chosen for sequencing. Material: sorted CD4+, CD8+, or CD8+CD57+ T cells (not recorded which) from PBMCs. These receptors originate from a human donor with aplastic anemia.

The chain links TRBV2 to TRBJ1-2; D ambiguous. Germline lookup yields CDR1 SNHLY and CDR2 FYNNEI. V lost 7 bases, J lost 12 bases, and 24 bases lay in between. This CDR3 is 14 amino acids long. CDR3 amino acids: CASMSSWADSYHTF. The CDR3 coding sequence is TGTGCCAGCATGTCCTCCTGGGCAGACTCATACCACACCTTC.

The chain couples TRBV7-6 to TRBJ2-5, with 9 bases lining up with TRBD2. Germline V CDR1 and CDR2: SGHVS, FNYEAQ. The junction had 7 bases not matched to a gene; V was cut back by 1 base and J by 4 bases. This CDR3 region has 16 residues. The CDR3 nucleotides read TGTGCCAGCAGCTTAGGTAGCGGGAGTTGGGCAGAGACCCAGTACTTC. As protein: CASSLGSGSWAETQYF.

V gene TRBV10-3 combines with J gene TRBJ2-2, with 8 bases lining up with TRBD1. Germline V lookup: CDR1 ENHRY, CDR2 SYGVKD. Trimming at V came to 6 bases and at J to 6 bases, leaving 9 bases not matched to a gene. The length of the CDR3 is 15 residues. CDR3 amino acids: CAIRKTGESAGELFF. DNA of the CDR3: TGTGCCATCAGGAAGACAGGGGAATCGGCCGGGGAGCTGTTTTTT.

The V call is TRBV19, the J call TRBJ1-1; the D gene is possibly TRBD1 (5 bases). V was clipped by 6 bases and J by 5 bases, with 16 bases between them. The CDR3 spans 14 residues. In germline, CDR1 is LNHDA, CDR2 SQIVND (reference sequence). The DNA for the CDR3 is TGTGCCAGTAGCCCCGGTTGGGGGTGGACTGAAGCTTTCTTT. It codes for CASSPGWGWTEAFF.